A single T cell receptor beta chain is shown here with its context. The data are from a study of shared clonotypes between healthy human individuals. Unmatched junction bases numbered 3, after V lost 7 bases and J lost 3 bases. This CDR3 is 14 amino acids long. CDR1 MDHEN and CDR2 SYDVKM come from the germline V gene. Clones were sequenced by immunoSEQ multiplex PCR, and TCRdb holds only the in-frame ones, with some missing. This table has under 2.5 million clones, approximately 90% appearing once. Sequences were obtained from naive CD4+ T cells from PBMCs. The sample's subset: CD45RA+ positively selected. This clonotype was obtained from a man aged 18 to 30 in good health. Some clones in this sample may be carry-over from other donors' samples. The rearrangement joins TRBV28 to TRBJ2-3; 11 positions agree with TRBD2. The chain's CDR3 is CASTSGRKTDTQYF. In DNA form, the CDR3 reads TGTGCCAGCACTAGCGGGAGGAAGACAGATACGCAGTATTTT.